This TCR beta chain came from a study of T cell responses to AZD1222 COVID-19 vaccine. Here immunoSEQ multiplex PCR was the method, and the copy in TCRdb shows in-frame clones only, minus some. This sample has roughly 120,000 clones, with approximately 90% found just once. Remarks on this clone: The antigen is not known.

Looked up from germline, CDR1 is MDHEN and CDR2 is SYDVKM. This CDR3 spans 15 amino acids. The ends were cut back, 5 bases at V and 5 bases at J, with 15 bases in the middle. Study conclusions and caveats: Of the AZD1222 recipients, only 5 or 6 were seropositive at baseline. Scientists sampled the repertoires only once the peak T cell response had passed.

The chain couples TRBV28 to TRBJ1-4; D gene unclear. The receptor was isolated from an adult in good health. The sample in question was peripheral blood, obtained on day 0 of AZD1222 vaccination. The CDR3 DNA follows: TGTGCCAGCAGTCCCCCGGGAGCTAAGAATGAAAAACTGTTTTTT. This sequence encodes CASSPPGAKNEKLFF.